This TCR beta chain was captured by sequencing in a study of vaccination effects on CD4 cells after COVID-19. Ahead of sequencing, the ViraFEST assay grew antigen-specific CD4+ T cells using viral peptide pools. Upon completion of roughly ten days in culture, CD4+ T cells were isolated. No vaccinee had earlier SARS-CoV-2 infection, and nucleocapsid antibodies were negative. As regards this clone: Its antigen is unidentified.

Germline CDR1 is MNHEY and CDR2 is SVGEGT. The V gene lost 5 bases and the J gene lost 4 bases, with 17 bases spanning the gap. CDR3 length equals 15 residues. Study-wide results and limits: Clones from infection and from vaccination both contracted markedly late after vaccination. In healthy vaccinees, only 1 of 255 vaccine-induced clones cross-reacted with common cold coronaviruses.

The protocol was immunoSEQ multiplex PCR, while the TCRdb copy is restricted to in-frame clones and leaves out a portion. The sample has tens of thousands of clones; just under 80% are singletons. This receptor was obtained from a human donor who received a COVID-19 vaccine. The specimen was CD4+ T cells from PBMCs cultured with HCoV-OC43 spike peptides, collected before COVID-19 vaccination. Subset here: HCoV-OC43 spike overlapping peptide pool stimulation. The J gene is TRBJ1-1, the V gene TRBV6-2 or TRBV6-3; D might be TRBD1 (6 bases). CDR3 nucleotide sequence: TGTGCCAGCAGTCTACTACAGGGTAGTAGCACTGAAGCTTTCTTT. Protein sequence: CASSLLQGSSTEAFF.